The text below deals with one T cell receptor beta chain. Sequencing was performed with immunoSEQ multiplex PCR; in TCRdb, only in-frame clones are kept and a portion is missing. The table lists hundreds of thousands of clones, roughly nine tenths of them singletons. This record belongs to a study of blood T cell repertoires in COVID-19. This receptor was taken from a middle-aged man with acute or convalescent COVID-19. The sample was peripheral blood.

DNA for the CDR3: TGTGCCAGCAGTTACAGCCGGGAAGGCTACGAGCAGTACTTC. Protein sequence: CASSYSREGYEQYF. The rearrangement uses TRBV6-5 and TRBJ2-7, with a possible D match to TRBD2 (5 bases). CDR3 length equals 14 residues. The germline V gene encodes CDR1 MNHEY and CDR2 SVGAGI. V was pared by 2 bases and J by 3 bases, with 11 bases between.